One sample yielded the 2 T cell receptor beta chains listed below, sequenced in a study of T cell repertoires in cytomegalovirus infection. These receptors are not linked to any known antigen. A single record per CDR3 protein comes from TCRdb applying MiXCR to the reads. This sample carries fewer than 1,000,000 distinct CDR3 sequences, approximately 31% of them seen once, and the ten largest clones take around 15%. The sequenced sample was cultured CD8+ T cells from PBMCs, obtained from culture after CMV antigen stimulation. Source of these receptors: a human donor in good health (CMV status not recorded). Some clones in this sample may be carry-over from other donors' samples.

This clonotype was seen repeatedly, ten times or more. This rearrangement joins TRBV7-9 to TRBJ1-6, with D hard to call. The germline V gene has CDR1 SEHNR and CDR2 FQNEAQ (reference sequence). The CDR3 has 12 residues. Trimming removed 4 bases from V and 5 bases from J, with 3 bases in between. CDR3: CASSSNNSPLHF. The DNA of the CDR3 is TGTGCCAGCAGCTCGAATAATTCACCCCTCCACTTT.

This clonotype turned up a few times. The V and J genes are TRBV7-6 and TRBJ1-4; weak D call: TRBD1 (6 bases). Germline CDR1 and CDR2: SGHVS and FNYEAQ. Trimming pared 4 bases from V and 3 bases from J, leaving 15 bases between. The CDR3 is 16 amino acids. The CDR3 region is CASSSLIRGANEKLFF. CDR3 bases: TGTGCCAGCAGCTCCCTCATCAGGGGAGCTAATGAAAAACTGTTTTTT.